This T cell receptor (beta chain) was recorded in a study of human T cells and chemical hapten exposure. Background on the study: For the roughly 23-week duration of the study, patients were given weekly doses of diphenylcyclopropenone on the scalp. Minor pooled library volume differences mainly drove per-sample TCR yield variation. Notes on the study in general: The number of TCRs above 1 in 1000 frequency did not change after DPC sensitization.

As to time point: pre-sensitization, week 0. Treatment: therapeutic diphenylcyclopropenone sensitization with weekly scalp DPC. Remarks on this clonotype: What it binds is not known.

MiXCR, run by TCRdb on the RACE reads, gives a single entry per CDR3 protein. Among fewer than 140,000 distinct CDR3 sequences listed, 10% to 15% were seen once. The clonotype was recovered from a woman in her forties or fifties with alopecia areata. Some clones in this sample may be carry-over from other donors' samples. The material sequenced was whole blood, taken in connection with sensitization to the hapten diphenylcyclopropenone (DPC).

CDR3 nucleotide sequence: TGTGCCAGCAGGTCTTCAGGGGATGGCAATCAGCCCCAGCATTTT. It yields the protein CASRSSGDGNQPQHF. J is TRBJ1-5 and V is TRBV13; tentatively, D is TRBD1 (6 bases). The V gene lost 6 bases and the J gene lost 2 bases, with 14 bases spanning the gap. CDR1 PRHDT and CDR2 FYEKMQ come from the germline V gene (reference sequence). CDR3 size: 15 residues.